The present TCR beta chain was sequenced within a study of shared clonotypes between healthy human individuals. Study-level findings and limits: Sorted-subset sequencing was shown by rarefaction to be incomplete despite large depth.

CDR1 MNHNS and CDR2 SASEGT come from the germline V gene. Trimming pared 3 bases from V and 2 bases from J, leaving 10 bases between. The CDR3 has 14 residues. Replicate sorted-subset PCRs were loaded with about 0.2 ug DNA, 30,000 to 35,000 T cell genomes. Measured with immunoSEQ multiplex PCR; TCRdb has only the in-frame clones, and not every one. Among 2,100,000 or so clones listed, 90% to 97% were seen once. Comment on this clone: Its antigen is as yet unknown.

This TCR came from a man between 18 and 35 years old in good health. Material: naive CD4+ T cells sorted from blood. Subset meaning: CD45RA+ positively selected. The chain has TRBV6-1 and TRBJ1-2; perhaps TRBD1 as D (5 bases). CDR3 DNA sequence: TGTGCCAGCAGTGATCTACAGGCGAACTATGGCTACACCTTC. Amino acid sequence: CASSDLQANYGYTF.